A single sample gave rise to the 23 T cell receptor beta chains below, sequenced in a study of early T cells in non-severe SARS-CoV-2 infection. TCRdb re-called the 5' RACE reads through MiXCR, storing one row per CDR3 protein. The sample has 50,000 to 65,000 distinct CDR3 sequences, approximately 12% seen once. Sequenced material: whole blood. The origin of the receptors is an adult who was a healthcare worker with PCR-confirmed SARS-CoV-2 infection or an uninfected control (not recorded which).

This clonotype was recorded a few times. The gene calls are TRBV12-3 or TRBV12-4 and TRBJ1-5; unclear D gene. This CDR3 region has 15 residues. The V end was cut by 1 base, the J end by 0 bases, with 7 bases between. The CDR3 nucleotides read TGTGCCAGCAGTTTAGGGCAGGCTAGCAATCAGCCCCAGCATTTT. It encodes CASSLGQASNQPQHF.

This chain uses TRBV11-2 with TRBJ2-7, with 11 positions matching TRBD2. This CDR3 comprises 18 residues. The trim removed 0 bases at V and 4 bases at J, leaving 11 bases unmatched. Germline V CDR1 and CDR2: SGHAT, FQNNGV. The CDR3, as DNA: TGTGCCAGCAGCTTAGATCGACCCCTACTAGCGGGGGTGTACGAGCAGTACTTC. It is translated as CASSLDRPLLAGVYEQYF.

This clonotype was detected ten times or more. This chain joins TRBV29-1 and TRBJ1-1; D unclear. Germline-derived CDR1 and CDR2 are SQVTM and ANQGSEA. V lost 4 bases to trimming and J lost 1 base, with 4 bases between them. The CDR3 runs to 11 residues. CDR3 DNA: TGCAGCGTTGTCCGGAACACTGAAGCTTTCTTT. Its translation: CSVVRNTEAFF.

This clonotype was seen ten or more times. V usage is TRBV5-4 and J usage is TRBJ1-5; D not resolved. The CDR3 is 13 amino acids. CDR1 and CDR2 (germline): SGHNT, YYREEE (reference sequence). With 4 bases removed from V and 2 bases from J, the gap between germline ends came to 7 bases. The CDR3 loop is CASSKDGNQPQHF. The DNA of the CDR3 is TGTGCCAGCAGCAAGGACGGCAATCAGCCCCAGCATTTT. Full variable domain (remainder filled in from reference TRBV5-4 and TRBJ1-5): ETGVTQSPTHLIKTRGQQVTLRCSSQSGHNTVSWYQQALGQGPQFIFQYYREEENGRGNFPPRFSGLQFPNYSSELNVNALELDDSALYLCASSKDGNQPQHFGDGTRLSIL.

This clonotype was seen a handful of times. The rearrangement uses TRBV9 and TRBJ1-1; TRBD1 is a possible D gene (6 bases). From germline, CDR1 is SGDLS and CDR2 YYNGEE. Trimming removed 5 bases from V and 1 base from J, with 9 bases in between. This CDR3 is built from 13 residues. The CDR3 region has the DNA TGTGCCAGCAGTCAGACAGGGAACACTGAAGCTTTCTTT. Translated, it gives CASSQTGNTEAFF.

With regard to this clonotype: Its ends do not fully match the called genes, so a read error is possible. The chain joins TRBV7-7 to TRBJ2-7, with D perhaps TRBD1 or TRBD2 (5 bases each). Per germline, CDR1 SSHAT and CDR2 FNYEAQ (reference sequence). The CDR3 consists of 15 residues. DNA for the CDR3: TGTGCTAGCAGCTTAAGGGACGGCCCCTCCTACGAGCAGTACTTC. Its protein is CASSLRDGPSYEQYF.

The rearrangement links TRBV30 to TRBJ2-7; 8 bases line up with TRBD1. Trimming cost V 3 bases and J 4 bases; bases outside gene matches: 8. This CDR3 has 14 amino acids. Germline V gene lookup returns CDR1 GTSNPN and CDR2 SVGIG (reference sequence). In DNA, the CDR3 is TGTGCCTGGAGCCCCGGGACAGGCGGATACGAGCAGTACTTC. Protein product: CAWSPGTGGYEQYF.

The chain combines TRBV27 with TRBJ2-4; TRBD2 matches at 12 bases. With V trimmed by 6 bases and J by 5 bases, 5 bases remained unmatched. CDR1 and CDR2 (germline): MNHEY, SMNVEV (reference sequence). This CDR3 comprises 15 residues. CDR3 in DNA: TGTGCCAGCAGCAAGACTAGCGGGGGTGAAAACATTCAGTACTTC. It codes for CASSKTSGGENIQYF.

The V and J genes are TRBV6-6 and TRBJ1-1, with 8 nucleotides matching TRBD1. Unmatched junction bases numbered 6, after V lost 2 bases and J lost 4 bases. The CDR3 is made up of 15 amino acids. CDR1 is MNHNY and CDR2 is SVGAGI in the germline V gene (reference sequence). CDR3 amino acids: CASSYPSGQGTEAFF. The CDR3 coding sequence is TGTGCCAGCAGTTACCCCAGTGGACAGGGCACTGAAGCTTTCTTT.

The CDR3 sequence: CASSFGGSETQYF. Here the CDR3 DNA reads TGTGCCAGCAGTTTCGGGGGCTCGGAGACCCAGTACTTC. The chain couples TRBV12-3 or TRBV12-4 to TRBJ2-5, with D perhaps being TRBD1 or TRBD2 (6 bases each). The CDR3 covers 13 residues. Trimming cost V 3 bases and J 5 bases, with 10 bases left between them.

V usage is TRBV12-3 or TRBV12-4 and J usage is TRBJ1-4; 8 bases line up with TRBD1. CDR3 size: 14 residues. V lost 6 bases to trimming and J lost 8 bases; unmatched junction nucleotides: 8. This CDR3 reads CASSLTGVEEKLFF. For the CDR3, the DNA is TGTGCCAGCAGCCTGACAGGGGTGGAGGAAAAACTGTTTTTT.

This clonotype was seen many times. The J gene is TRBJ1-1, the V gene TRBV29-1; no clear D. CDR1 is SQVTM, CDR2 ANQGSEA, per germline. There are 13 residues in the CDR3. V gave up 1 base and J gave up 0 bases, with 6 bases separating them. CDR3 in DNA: TGCAGCGTTGAAGGAAGATTGAACACTGAAGCTTTCTTT. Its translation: CSVEGRLNTEAFF.

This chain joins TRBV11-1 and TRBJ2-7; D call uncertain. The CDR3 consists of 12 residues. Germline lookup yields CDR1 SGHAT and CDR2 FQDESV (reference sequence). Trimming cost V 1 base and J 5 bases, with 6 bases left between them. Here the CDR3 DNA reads TGTGCCAGCAGCTTAGGCCCGGACGAGCAGTACTTC. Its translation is CASSLGPDEQYF.

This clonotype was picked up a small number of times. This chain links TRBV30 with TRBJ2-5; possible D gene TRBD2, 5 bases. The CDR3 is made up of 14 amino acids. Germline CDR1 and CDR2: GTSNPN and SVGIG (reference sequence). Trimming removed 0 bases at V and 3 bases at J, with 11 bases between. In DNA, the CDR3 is TGTGCCTGGAGTGTACAGTCGGGAAAAGAGACCCAGTACTTC. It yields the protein CAWSVQSGKETQYF.

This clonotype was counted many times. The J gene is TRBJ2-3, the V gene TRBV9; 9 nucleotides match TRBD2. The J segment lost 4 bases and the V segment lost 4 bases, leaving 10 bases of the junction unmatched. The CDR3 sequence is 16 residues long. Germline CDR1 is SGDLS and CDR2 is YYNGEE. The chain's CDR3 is CASSPERGVRPDTQYF. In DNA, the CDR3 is TGTGCCAGCAGCCCAGAGCGGGGGGTCCGCCCAGATACGCAGTATTTT.

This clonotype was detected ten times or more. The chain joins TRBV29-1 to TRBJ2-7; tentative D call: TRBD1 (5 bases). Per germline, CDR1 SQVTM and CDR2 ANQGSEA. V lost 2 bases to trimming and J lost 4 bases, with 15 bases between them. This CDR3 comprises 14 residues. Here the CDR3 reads CSVESHKGRYEQYF. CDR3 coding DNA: TGCAGCGTTGAATCGCACAAGGGGCGTTACGAGCAGTACTTC.

The DNA of the CDR3 is TGTGCCTGGAGTGTAGAGTGGAGTTCACCCCTCCACTTT. Translation: CAWSVEWSSPLHF. The chain is built from TRBV30 and TRBJ1-6, with unresolved D. V was shortened by 0 bases and J by 9 bases, with 9 bases between the two germline ends. CDR3 length equals 13 residues. Germline CDR1 and CDR2: GTSNPN and SVGIG (reference sequence).

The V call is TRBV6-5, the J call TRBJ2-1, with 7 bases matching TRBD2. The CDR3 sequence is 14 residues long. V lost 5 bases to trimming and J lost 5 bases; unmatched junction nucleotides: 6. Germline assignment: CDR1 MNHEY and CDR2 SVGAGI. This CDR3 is CASSTRDYNNEQFF. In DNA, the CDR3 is TGTGCCAGCAGTACGCGGGACTACAACAATGAGCAGTTCTTC.

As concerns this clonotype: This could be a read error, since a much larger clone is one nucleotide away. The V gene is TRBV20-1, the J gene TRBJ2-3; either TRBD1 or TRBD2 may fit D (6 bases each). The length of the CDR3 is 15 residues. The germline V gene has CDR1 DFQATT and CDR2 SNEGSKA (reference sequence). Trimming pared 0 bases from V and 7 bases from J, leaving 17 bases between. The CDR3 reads CSARDLGGRVNTQYF. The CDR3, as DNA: TGCAGTGCTAGAGATTTGGGGGGCAGGGTGAATACGCAGTATTTT.

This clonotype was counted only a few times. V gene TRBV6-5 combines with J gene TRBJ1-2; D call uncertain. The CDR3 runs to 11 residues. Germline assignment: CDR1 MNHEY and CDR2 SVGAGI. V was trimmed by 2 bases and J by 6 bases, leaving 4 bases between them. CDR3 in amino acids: CASSYGDGYTF. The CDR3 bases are TGTGCCAGCAGTTACGGGGATGGCTACACCTTC.

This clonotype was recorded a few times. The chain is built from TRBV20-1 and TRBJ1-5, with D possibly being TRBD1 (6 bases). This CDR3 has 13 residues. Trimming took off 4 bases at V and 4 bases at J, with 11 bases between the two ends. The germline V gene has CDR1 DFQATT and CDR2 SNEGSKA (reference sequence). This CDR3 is CSATQGWNQPQHF. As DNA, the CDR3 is TGCAGTGCTACCCAGGGGTGGAATCAGCCCCAGCATTTT.

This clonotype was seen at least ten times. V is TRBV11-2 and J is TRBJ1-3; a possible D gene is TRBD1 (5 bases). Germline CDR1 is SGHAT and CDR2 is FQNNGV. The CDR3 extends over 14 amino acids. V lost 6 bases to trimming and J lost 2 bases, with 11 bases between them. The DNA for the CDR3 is TGTGCCAGCAGACAGGAAAGTGCTGGAAACACCATATATTTT. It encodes CASRQESAGNTIYF.

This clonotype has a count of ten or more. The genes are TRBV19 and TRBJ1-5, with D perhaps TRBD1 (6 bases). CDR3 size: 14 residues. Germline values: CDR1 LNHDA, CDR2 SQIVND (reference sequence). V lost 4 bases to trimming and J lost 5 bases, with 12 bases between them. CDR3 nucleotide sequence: TGTGCCAGTAGTACCCCAGGGGACTATCAGCCCCAGCATTTT. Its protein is CASSTPGDYQPQHF.